The 18 T cell receptor beta chains below come from one sample, sequenced in a study of T cell responses to AZD1222 COVID-19 vaccine. The table came from immunoSEQ multiplex PCR; TCRdb's copy has only in-frame clones and leaves some out. There are more than 120,000 clones in the sample; nearly 90% occur only once, and approximately 5.6% lies in the top ten. Material: peripheral blood, obtained 28 days after the second dose of the MenACWY control vaccine. The receptor source for this set is an adult who received the MenACWY meningococcal vaccine as a control.

The gene calls are TRBV3-1 (or the pseudogene TRBV3-2) and TRBJ2-5; D is tentatively TRBD1 or TRBD2 (5 bases each). With 1 base removed from V and 5 bases from J, the gap between germline ends came to 8 bases. Germline values: CDR1 LGHDT, CDR2 YNNKEL (reference sequence). The CDR3 sequence is 13 residues long. In DNA form, the CDR3 reads TGTGCCAGCAGCCAAGCCGGGACGGAGACCCAGTACTTC. Protein: CASSQAGTETQYF.

This chain links TRBV28 with TRBJ2-3, with D unclear. Trimming removed 7 bases at V and 3 bases at J, with 20 bases between. This CDR3 has 16 amino acids. The V gene's germline CDR1 is MDHEN and CDR2 SYDVKM. The CDR3 sequence is CASIRLRSSGTDTQYF. In DNA, the CDR3 is TGTGCCAGCATTCGACTGCGCTCCTCCGGGACAGATACGCAGTATTTT.

The V call is TRBV5-1, the J call TRBJ1-6; 7 bases align to TRBD1. The CDR3 is made up of 14 amino acids. Germline V gene sequence: CDR1 SGHRS, CDR2 YFSETQ. Trimming removed 5 bases from V and 8 bases from J; junction bases left unmatched: 7. Here the CDR3 reads CASRDRVFDSPLHF. The CDR3 DNA reads TGCGCCAGCAGAGACAGGGTTTTCGATTCACCCCTCCACTTT.

The chain couples TRBV29-1 to TRBJ1-2; 9 bases map to TRBD1. This CDR3 has 13 amino acids. Trimming removed 7 bases from V and 5 bases from J; junction bases left unmatched: 8. From germline, CDR1 is SQVTM and CDR2 ANQGSEA. In DNA, the CDR3 is TGCAGCGCCAGACCGGGACAGGGATATGGCTACACCTTC. It encodes CSARPGQGYGYTF. Drawing the rest from reference TRBV29-1 and TRBJ1-2, the complete variable domain is SAVISQKPSRDICQRGTSLTIQCQVDSQVTMMFWYRQQPGQSLTLIATANQGSEATYESGFVIDKFPISRPNLTFSTLTVSNMSPEDSSIYLCSARPGQGYGYTFGSGTRLTVV.

As DNA, the CDR3 is TGTGCCAGCAGCTTAGTTGGCGGGAGGAATGAGCAGTTCTTC. It encodes CASSLVGGRNEQFF. V and J are TRBV11-2 and TRBJ2-1, with TRBD2 matching 8 bases. Germline values: CDR1 SGHAT, CDR2 FQNNGV. CDR3 length: 14 amino acids. V shed 1 base, J shed 7 bases, and the junction held 3 bases outside the gene matches. The full variable domain, with the rest looked up from reference TRBV11-2 and TRBJ2-1, is EAGVAQSPRYKIIEKRQSVAFWCNPISGHATLYWYQQILGQGPKLLIQFQNNGVVDDSQLPKDRFSAERLKGVDSTLKIQPAKLEDSAVYLCASSLVGGRNEQFFGPGTRLTVL.

This chain connects TRBV4-3 to TRBJ1-1; D is uncertain. Germline V lookup: CDR1 LGHNA, CDR2 YSLEER. The V and J ends lost 4 bases and 5 bases respectively, with 14 bases between them. The CDR3 sequence is 14 residues long. CDR3 amino acids: CASSRTLQGTEAFF. In DNA, the CDR3 is TGCGCCAGCAGCCGCACCTTACAAGGAACTGAAGCTTTCTTT.

The V and J genes are TRBV11-2 and TRBJ2-5; 15 nucleotides agree with TRBD2. This CDR3 region has 15 residues. After removal of 7 bases from V and 7 bases from J, the junction contained 7 bases not matched to a gene. CDR1 and CDR2 from the germline V gene are SGHAT and FQNNGV. The CDR3 here is CASTGGLAGGGTQYF. CDR3 coding DNA: TGTGCCAGCACCGGGGGACTAGCGGGAGGTGGGACCCAGTACTTC. Full variable domain (outside the CDR3, taken from reference TRBV11-2 and TRBJ2-5): EAGVAQSPRYKIIEKRQSVAFWCNPISGHATLYWYQQILGQGPKLLIQFQNNGVVDDSQLPKDRFSAERLKGVDSTLKIQPAKLEDSAVYLCASTGGLAGGGTQYFGPGTRLLVL.

The chain carries TRBV11-3 and TRBJ2-7, with D possibly TRBD2 on 5 matching bases. V was cut by 4 bases and J by 2 bases, with 21 bases left in between. The CDR3 spans 17 residues. Germline V lookup: CDR1 SGHNT, CDR2 YENEEA. CDR3: CASSSPLGVALTYEQYF. The DNA for the CDR3 is TGTGCCAGCAGCTCCCCACTGGGAGTAGCGTTAACCTACGAGCAGTACTTC.

The CDR3 is CASSQQGPAFF. The CDR3 nucleotides are TGTGCCAGCAGCCAACAGGGCCCAGCTTTCTTT. The chain couples TRBV7-9 to TRBJ1-1, with D maybe TRBD1 (6 bases). Germline values: CDR1 SEHNR, CDR2 FQNEAQ (reference sequence). V lost 5 bases to trimming and J lost 10 bases, with 11 bases between them. The length of the CDR3 is 11 residues.

The chain carries TRBV9 and TRBJ2-1; 14 bases are a match to TRBD2. Germline V gene data show CDR1 as SGDLS and CDR2 as YYNGEE. The length of the CDR3 is 19 residues. The V and J ends lost 1 base and 5 bases, in that order; junction bases with no gene match: 11. CDR3 sequence reads: CASSVFLGGLAGGDNEQFF. The CDR3 DNA reads TGTGCCAGCAGCGTATTCTTGGGTGGACTAGCGGGAGGAGACAATGAGCAGTTCTTC.

The chain combines TRBV4-3 with TRBJ1-2, with D tentatively TRBD1 (6 bases). Germline V lookup: CDR1 LGHNA, CDR2 YSLEER. V lost 3 bases and J lost 2, with 16 bases in between. The CDR3 has 16 residues. In DNA, the CDR3 is TGCGCCAGCAGCCACCTCCCCCAAACAGGGAACTATGGCTACACCTTC. It yields the protein CASSHLPQTGNYGYTF.

The V gene is TRBV18, the J gene TRBJ1-1; the D is unclear. CDR3 size: 13 residues. Trimming took 4 bases from V and 1 from J, leaving 7 bases between them. Germline V CDR1 and CDR2: KGHSH, LQKENI. DNA for the CDR3: TGTGCCAGCTCACGTACGGAGAACACTGAAGCTTTCTTT. This sequence encodes CASSRTENTEAFF.

The chain recombines TRBV6-2 or TRBV6-3 with TRBJ1-1; D not resolved. This CDR3 region has 15 residues. Trimming cost V 2 bases and J 5 bases, with 15 bases left between them. Germline V gene lookup returns CDR1 MNHEY and CDR2 SVGEGT. The CDR3 loop reads CASSYQGGVGTEAFF. The CDR3 DNA is TGTGCCAGCAGTTACCAAGGTGGGGTTGGGACTGAAGCTTTCTTT.

The chain links TRBV5-6 to TRBJ1-5; D not resolved. Trimming shortened V by 0 bases and J by 4 bases, and 5 bases separated the two germline ends. In germline, CDR1 is SGHDT, CDR2 YYEEEE. The CDR3 runs 13 residues. This CDR3 reads CASSLDANQPQHF. In nucleotides, the CDR3 is TGTGCCAGCAGCTTGGACGCGAATCAGCCCCAGCATTTT.

V gene TRBV7-9 combines with J gene TRBJ1-6; D is possibly TRBD1 (6 bases). V was pared by 5 bases and J by 10 bases, with 9 bases between. CDR1 SEHNR and CDR2 FQNEAQ come from the germline V gene (reference sequence). CDR3 length equals 12 residues. The CDR3 protein is CASSGQGSPLHF. CDR3 coding DNA: TGTGCCAGCAGCGGGCAGGGGTCACCCCTCCACTTT.

This clone was counted only a few times. The V gene is TRBV6-2 or TRBV6-3, the J gene TRBJ2-5; 11 bases line up with TRBD2. In germline, CDR1 is MNHEY, CDR2 SVGEGT. The CDR3 contains 15 residues. V lost 5 bases to trimming and J lost 5 bases; unmatched junction nucleotides: 7. CDR3 coding DNA: TGTGCCAGCAGTGTTCGACCTAGCGGGGGGGAGACCCAGTACTTC. Encoded protein: CASSVRPSGGETQYF.

In this sample, this clone turned up a few times. This chain links TRBV28 with TRBJ2-7; 12 bases fit TRBD2. Germline CDR1 and CDR2: MDHEN and SYDVKM. The CDR3 covers 15 residues. V gave up 5 bases and J gave up 7 bases; unmatched junction bases: 9. In nucleotides, the CDR3 is TGTGCCAGCAGTCCTACTAGCGGGGGGACGCGAGAGCAGTACTTC. This gives the protein CASSPTSGGTREQYF.

J is TRBJ2-5 and V is TRBV6-2 or TRBV6-3; the match to TRBD2 covers 10 bases. CDR1 is MNHEY, CDR2 SVGEGT, per germline. The CDR3 is 18 amino acids. V shed 2 bases and J 1 base; nucleotides not matched to a gene: 10. In DNA, the CDR3 is TGTGCCAGCAGTTACCCCAAAAGGACTAGCGGAACCCAAGAGACCCAGTACTTC. Residues: CASSYPKRTSGTQETQYF.